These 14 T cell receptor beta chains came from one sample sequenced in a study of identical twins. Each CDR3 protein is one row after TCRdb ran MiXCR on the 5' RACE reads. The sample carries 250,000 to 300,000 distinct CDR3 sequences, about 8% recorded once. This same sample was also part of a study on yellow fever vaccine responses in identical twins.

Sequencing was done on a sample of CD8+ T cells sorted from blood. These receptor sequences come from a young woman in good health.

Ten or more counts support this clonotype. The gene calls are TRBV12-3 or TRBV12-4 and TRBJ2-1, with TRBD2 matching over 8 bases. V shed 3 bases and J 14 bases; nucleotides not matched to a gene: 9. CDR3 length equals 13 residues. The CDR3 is CASSLVAGPDKFF. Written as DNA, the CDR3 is TGTGCCAGCAGTTTGGTAGCGGGACCGGACAAGTTCTTC.

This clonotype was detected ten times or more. The CDR3 coding sequence is TGTGCCAGCAGTTTCGGACCCGCCATAGTAGGAGATACGCAGTATTTT. The encoded protein is CASSFGPAIVGDTQYF. The genes are TRBV12-3 or TRBV12-4 and TRBJ2-3; D is unresolved. CDR3 length: 16 amino acids. Trimming shortened V by 3 bases and J by 5 bases, and 18 bases separated the two germline ends.

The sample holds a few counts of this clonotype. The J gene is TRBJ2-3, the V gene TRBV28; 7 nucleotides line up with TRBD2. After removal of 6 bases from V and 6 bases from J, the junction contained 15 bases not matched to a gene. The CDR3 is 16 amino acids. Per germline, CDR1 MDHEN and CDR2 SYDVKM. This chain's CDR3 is CASRPRERGGLDTQYF. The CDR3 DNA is TGTGCCAGCAGACCCAGGGAGCGGGGTGGTTTGGATACGCAGTATTTT.

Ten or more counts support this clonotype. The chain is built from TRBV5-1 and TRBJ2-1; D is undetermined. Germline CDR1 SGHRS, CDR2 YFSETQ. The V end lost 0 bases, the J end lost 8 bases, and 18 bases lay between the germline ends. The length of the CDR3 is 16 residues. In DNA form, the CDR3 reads TGCGCCAGCAGCTTGGTCCCACTACCCTCAAGGGATGAGCAGTTCTTC. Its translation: CASSLVPLPSRDEQFF.

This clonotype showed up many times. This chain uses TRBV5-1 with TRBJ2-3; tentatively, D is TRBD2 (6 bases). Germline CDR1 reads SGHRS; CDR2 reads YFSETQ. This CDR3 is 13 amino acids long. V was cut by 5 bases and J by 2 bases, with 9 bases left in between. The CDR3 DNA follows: TGCGCCAGCAGAGGGACTGCCACAGATACGCAGTATTTT. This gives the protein CASRGTATDTQYF.

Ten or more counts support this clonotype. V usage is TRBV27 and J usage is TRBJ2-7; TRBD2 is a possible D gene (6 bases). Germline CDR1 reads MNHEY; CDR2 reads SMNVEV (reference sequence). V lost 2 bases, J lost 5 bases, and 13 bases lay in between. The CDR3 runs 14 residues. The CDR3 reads CASSLTASEHEQYF. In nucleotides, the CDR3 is TGTGCCAGCAGTTTAACGGCTAGCGAGCACGAGCAGTACTTC.

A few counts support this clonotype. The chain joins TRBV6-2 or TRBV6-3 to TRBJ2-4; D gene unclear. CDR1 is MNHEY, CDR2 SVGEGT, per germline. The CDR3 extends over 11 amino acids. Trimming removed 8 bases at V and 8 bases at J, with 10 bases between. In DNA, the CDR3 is TGTGCCAGCCCAAATGGAGACATTCAGTACTTC. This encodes CASPNGDIQYF.

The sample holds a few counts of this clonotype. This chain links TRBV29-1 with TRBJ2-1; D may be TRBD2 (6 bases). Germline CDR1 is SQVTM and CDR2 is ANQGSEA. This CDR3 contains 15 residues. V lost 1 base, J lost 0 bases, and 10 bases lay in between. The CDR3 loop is CSVEGDSGSYNEQFF. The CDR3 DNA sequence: TGCAGCGTTGAAGGCGATAGCGGCTCCTACAATGAGCAGTTCTTC.

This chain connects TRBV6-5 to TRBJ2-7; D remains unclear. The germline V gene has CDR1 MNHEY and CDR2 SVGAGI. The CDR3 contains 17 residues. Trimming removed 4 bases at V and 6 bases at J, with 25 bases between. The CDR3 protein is CASSWSKATSISIEQYF. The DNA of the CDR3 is TGTGCCAGCAGTTGGTCCAAAGCCACATCCATCTCGATCGAGCAGTACTTC.

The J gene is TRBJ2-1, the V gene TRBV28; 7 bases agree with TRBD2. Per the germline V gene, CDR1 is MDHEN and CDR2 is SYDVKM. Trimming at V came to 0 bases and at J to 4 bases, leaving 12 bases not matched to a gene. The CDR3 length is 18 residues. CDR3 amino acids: CASSLWGVGGLGYNEQFF. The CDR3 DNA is TGTGCCAGCAGTTTATGGGGGGTGGGAGGGCTAGGATACAATGAGCAGTTCTTC.

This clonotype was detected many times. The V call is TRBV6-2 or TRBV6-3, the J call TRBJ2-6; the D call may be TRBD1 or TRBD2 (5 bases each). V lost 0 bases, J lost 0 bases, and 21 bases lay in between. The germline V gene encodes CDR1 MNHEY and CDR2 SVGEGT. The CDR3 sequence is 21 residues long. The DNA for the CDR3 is TGTGCCAGCAGTTACTCGAATGTCTTTGGCAGGGAGAACTCTGGGGCCAACGTCCTGACTTTC. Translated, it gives CASSYSNVFGRENSGANVLTF.

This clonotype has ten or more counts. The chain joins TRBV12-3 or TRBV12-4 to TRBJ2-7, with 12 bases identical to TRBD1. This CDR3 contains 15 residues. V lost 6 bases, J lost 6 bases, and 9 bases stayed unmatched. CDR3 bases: TGTGCCAGCAGCCACCCCGGGACAGGGGGCTCCGAGCAGTACTTC. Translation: CASSHPGTGGSEQYF.

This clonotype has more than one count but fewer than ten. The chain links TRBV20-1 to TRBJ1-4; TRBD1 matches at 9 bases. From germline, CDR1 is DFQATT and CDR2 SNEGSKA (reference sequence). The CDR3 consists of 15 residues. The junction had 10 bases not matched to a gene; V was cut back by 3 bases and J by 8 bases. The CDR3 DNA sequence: TGCAGTGCTAGGGGGGGACAGGGAACCAGCGAAAAACTGTTTTTT. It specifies CSARGGQGTSEKLFF.

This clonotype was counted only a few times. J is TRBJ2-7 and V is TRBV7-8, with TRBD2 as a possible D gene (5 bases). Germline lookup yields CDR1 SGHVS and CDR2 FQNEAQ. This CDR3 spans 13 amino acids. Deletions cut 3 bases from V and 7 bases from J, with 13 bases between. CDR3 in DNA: TGTGCCAGCAGCTTTCTAGAGTGGAGGGAGCAGTACTTC. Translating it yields CASSFLEWREQYF.